The next 22 T cell receptor beta chains were all read from a single sample in a study of beta chain features in type 1 diabetes. The isolated RNA, all of it, was reverse transcribed, so expressed TCRB transcripts were what got sequenced. Sequencing was performed with immunoSEQ multiplex PCR; in TCRdb, only in-frame clones are kept and a portion is missing. This table has more than 85,000 clones, around 40% appearing once. The sample was stem cell memory CD4+ T cells from blood. The source is a woman aged 18-29 years in good health.

J is TRBJ2-2 and V is TRBV10-3; TRBD1 might be the D (6 bases). Germline-derived CDR1 and CDR2 are ENHRY and SYGVKD. This CDR3 has 15 amino acids. V was shortened by 4 bases and J by 2 bases, with 11 bases between the two germline ends. The CDR3 here is CAISGQVPNTGELFF. The CDR3 region has the DNA TGTGCCATCAGTGGACAGGTCCCTAACACCGGGGAGCTGTTTTTT.

A few counts support this clone. This chain uses TRBV7-2 with TRBJ1-2; D is possibly TRBD1 (5 bases). CDR3 length: 14 residues. Per the germline V gene, CDR1 is SGHTA and CDR2 is FQGNSA. Trimming left V 5 bases short and J 4 bases short, with 14 bases between. The CDR3 DNA sequence: TGTGCCAGCAGCCCCTCCCGGGGGGGCTATGGCTACACCTTC. It translates to CASSPSRGGYGYTF.

The chain combines TRBV4-2 with TRBJ1-2; D is perhaps TRBD1 (6 bases). CDR3 length equals 12 residues. V lost 2 bases and J lost 14, with 15 bases in between. The germline CDR1 and CDR2 sequences are LGHNA and YNFKEQ. The DNA for the CDR3 is TGTGCCAGCAGCCAATCCGACAGGTGGTTGACCTTC. Protein product: CASSQSDRWLTF.

The V gene is TRBV19, the J gene TRBJ2-1; 8 bases are a match to TRBD2. This CDR3 contains 15 residues. Germline V gene data show CDR1 as LNHDA and CDR2 as SQIVND (reference sequence). Unmatched junction bases numbered 11, after V lost 5 bases and J lost 8 bases. The CDR3 region is CASSAEPSGSDEQFF. The DNA of the CDR3 is TGTGCCAGTAGTGCGGAGCCTAGCGGGTCGGATGAGCAGTTCTTC.

This chain uses TRBV9 with TRBJ2-7; possibly TRBD1 for D (6 bases). This CDR3 spans 14 amino acids. V lost 0 bases, J lost 3 bases, and 10 bases lay in between. Germline assignment: CDR1 SGDLS and CDR2 YYNGEE. The CDR3 loop is CASSVAGTSYEQYF. The DNA of the CDR3 is TGTGCCAGCAGCGTAGCCGGGACAAGCTACGAGCAGTACTTC. Full variable domain (remainder filled in from reference TRBV9 and TRBJ2-7): DSGVTQTPKHLITATGQRVTLRCSPRSGDLSVYWYQQSLDQGLQFLIQYYNGEERAKGNILERFSAQQFPDLHSELNLSSLELGDSALYFCASSVAGTSYEQYFGPGTRLTVT.

This clone came up a few times. The chain links TRBV19 to TRBJ2-2; TRBD1 matches 8 bases. In germline, CDR1 is LNHDA, CDR2 SQIVND (reference sequence). This CDR3 region has 13 residues. The ends lost 7 bases at V and 8 bases at J; junction bases unmatched: 6. DNA of the CDR3: TGTGCCAGTACAGGACAGGGACGGGGGGAGCTGTTTTTT. Translation gives CASTGQGRGELFF.

The chain recombines TRBV7-9 with TRBJ1-6; D perhaps matches TRBD1 (6 bases). CDR1 is SEHNR, CDR2 FQNEAQ, per germline (reference sequence). This CDR3 contains 15 residues. V was clipped by 5 bases and J by 9 bases, with 17 bases between them. For the CDR3, the DNA is TGTGCCAGCAGCACCGTTACAGGGATAGGTTCACCCCTCCACTTT. Encoded protein: CASSTVTGIGSPLHF.

The chain couples TRBV27 to TRBJ1-1, with TRBD1 as a possible D gene (6 bases). The CDR3 totals 14 residues. V dropped 6 bases and J dropped 3 bases, with 14 bases sitting between them. The V gene's germline CDR1 is MNHEY and CDR2 SMNVEV (reference sequence). CDR3 nucleotide sequence: TGTGCCAGCAGAAACAGGGCTATGGACACTGAAGCTTTCTTT. Translation gives CASRNRAMDTEAFF.

The table lists this clone with a few counts. The rearrangement joins TRBV19 to TRBJ2-7; D is undetermined. V was cut by 5 bases and J by 4 bases, with 21 bases left in between. Germline CDR1 reads LNHDA; CDR2 reads SQIVND (reference sequence). This CDR3 is built from 16 residues. The CDR3 DNA reads TGTGCCAGTAGTGCCCGAGGAGATAGTCGAGCATACGAGCAGTACTTC. Residues: CASSARGDSRAYEQYF.

This chain links TRBV7-9 with TRBJ2-3; 7 bases fit TRBD2. CDR1 SEHNR and CDR2 FQNEAQ come from the germline V gene (reference sequence). CDR3 length equals 18 residues. The V segment lost 7 bases and the J segment 0 bases; nucleotides outside the gene matches: 16. CDR3 sequence: CASTPWKASGYSTDTQYF. The CDR3 nucleotides read TGTGCCAGCACCCCCTGGAAGGCTAGCGGATATAGCACAGATACGCAGTATTTT.

The chain employs TRBV4-1 and TRBJ2-5; 9 nucleotides line up with TRBD2. V lost 3 bases to trimming and J lost 6 bases; unmatched junction nucleotides: 17. The CDR3 has 18 amino acids. CDR1 and CDR2 (germline): MGHRA, YSYEKL. This chain's CDR3 is CASSQPLRSGTSRQTQYF. Here the CDR3 DNA reads TGCGCCAGCAGCCAGCCTTTGCGCTCCGGGACTAGCCGGCAGACCCAGTACTTC.

This sequence joins TRBV27 and TRBJ1-5, with TRBD1 as a possible D gene (6 bases). This CDR3 has 15 amino acids. The V and J ends lost 6 bases and 1 base respectively, with 13 bases between them. Germline V gene data show CDR1 as MNHEY and CDR2 as SMNVEV (reference sequence). The CDR3 DNA reads as TGTGCCAGCAGCACAGGGTCTAAGAGCAATCAGCCCCAGCATTTT. Amino acids: CASSTGSKSNQPQHF.

The table lists this clone with a few counts. This chain joins TRBV18 and TRBJ2-7; TRBD1 matches 9 bases. The V gene's germline CDR1 is KGHSH and CDR2 LQKENI. The V segment lost 1 base and the J segment 6 bases; nucleotides outside the gene matches: 7. The CDR3 totals 15 residues. In DNA form, the CDR3 reads TGTGCCAGCTCACCACAGAGACAGGGGGACGGCGAGCAGTACTTC. The encoded protein is CASSPQRQGDGEQYF. The whole variable domain, remainder taken from reference TRBV18 and TRBJ2-7, is NAGVMQNPRHLVRRRGQEARLRCSPMKGHSHVYWYRQLPEEGLKFMVYLQKENIIDESGMPKERFSAEFPKEGPSILRIQQVVRGDSAAYFCASSPQRQGDGEQYFGPGTRLTVT.

The sample holds a few counts of this clone. CDR3 nucleotide sequence: TGTGCCAGCAGCTTGTTGACAGGACATCAGCCCCAGCATTTT. Amino acids: CASSLLTGHQPQHF. The chain uses TRBV5-8 and TRBJ1-5, with D possibly matching TRBD1 (6 bases). The CDR3 is 14 amino acids. The V end lost 1 base, the J end lost 5 bases, and 10 bases lay between the germline ends. Germline values: CDR1 SGHTS, CDR2 YDEGEE. Filled out from reference TRBV5-8 and TRBJ1-5, the complete variable domain reads EAGVTQSPTHLIKTRGQQATLRCSPISGHTSVYWYQQALGLGLQFLLWYDEGEERNRGNFPPRFSGRQFPNYSSELNVNALELEDSALYLCASSLLTGHQPQHFGDGTRLSIL.

The V call is TRBV27, the J call TRBJ1-1; D is uncertain. The CDR3 loop spans 15 amino acids. Trimming took off 2 bases at V and 3 bases at J, with 13 bases between the two ends. Germline V gene sequence: CDR1 MNHEY, CDR2 SMNVEV (reference sequence). The CDR3: CASSLGPRRYTEAFF. DNA of the CDR3: TGTGCCAGCAGTTTAGGTCCCCGGAGGTACACTGAAGCTTTCTTT.

This clone was observed a few times. This chain connects TRBV5-1 to TRBJ2-6, with D perhaps TRBD2 (6 bases). There are 15 residues in the CDR3. Looked up from germline, CDR1 is SGHRS and CDR2 is YFSETQ. V was shortened by 1 base and J by 2 bases, with 7 bases between the two germline ends. As DNA, the CDR3 is TGCGCCAGCAGCTTGCGGGGGACTGGGGCCAACGTCCTGACTTTC. It encodes CASSLRGTGANVLTF.

This clone was observed once. V and J are TRBV30 and TRBJ1-1, with D perhaps TRBD1 (5 bases). Trimming stripped 0 bases from V and 0 bases from J, with 8 bases between. CDR3 length: 14 residues. CDR1 and CDR2 from the germline V gene are GTSNPN and SVGIG (reference sequence). The CDR3 sequence: CAWSVGALNTEAFF. The CDR3 DNA sequence: TGTGCCTGGAGTGTAGGGGCCCTGAACACTGAAGCTTTCTTT.

The sample holds a few counts of this clone. This chain connects TRBV30 to TRBJ2-6, with D perhaps matching TRBD1 (5 bases). Per germline, CDR1 GTSNPN and CDR2 SVGIG (reference sequence). Trimming cost V 5 bases and J 1 base, with 6 bases left between them. The CDR3 length is 13 residues. The DNA for the CDR3 is TGTGCCTGGCAGGGTTCTGGGGCCAACGTCCTGACTTTC. Translation: CAWQGSGANVLTF.

Written as DNA, the CDR3 is TGCAGTGCTACAGTAGGAAAGCGAGAGTTCTTC. Protein sequence: CSATVGKREFF. The chain carries TRBV20-1 and TRBJ2-1; D is undetermined. Deletions cut 4 bases from V and 14 bases from J, with 15 bases between. The CDR3 has 11 amino acids. Germline assignment: CDR1 DFQATT and CDR2 SNEGSKA (reference sequence).

In this sample, this clone turned up a few times. This rearrangement joins TRBV10-3 to TRBJ1-2; weak D call: TRBD1 (5 bases). The length of the CDR3 is 15 residues. The germline gives CDR1 ENHRY, CDR2 SYGVKD. Trimming stripped 7 bases from V and 2 bases from J, with 17 bases between. The CDR3 nucleotides read TGTGCCATCAAAGACACAAGGGGTTTCAACTATGGCTACACCTTC. Its translation is CAIKDTRGFNYGYTF.

V gene TRBV5-5 combines with J gene TRBJ2-7, with TRBD1 matching 10 bases. CDR1 is SGHKS and CDR2 is YYEKEE in the germline V gene (reference sequence). CDR3 length equals 17 residues. Trimming cost V 0 bases and J 4 bases; bases outside gene matches: 10. The CDR3 nucleotides read TGTGCCAGCAGCTTGGGGACTCTACGGGACAGGGGTTACGAGCAGTACTTC. Translating it yields CASSLGTLRDRGYEQYF.

This clone was counted ten times or more. The CDR3 sequence: CASSLWTGVYEQYF. In DNA, the CDR3 is TGTGCCAGCAGCTTATGGACAGGGGTCTACGAGCAGTACTTC. The rearrangement links TRBV7-9 to TRBJ2-7; 9 bases fit TRBD1. V dropped 2 bases and J dropped 3; count of bases not matched to a gene: 2. There are 14 residues in the CDR3. Germline V gene data show CDR1 as SEHNR and CDR2 as FQNEAQ (reference sequence).